Below are 4 T cell receptor beta chains sequenced from a single sample in a study of shared clonotypes between healthy human individuals. Sequencing used immunoSEQ multiplex PCR; TCRdb keeps in-frame clones, though not all of them. The sample consists of over 1.5 million clones, 95% to 99% of them appearing once. The sample consisted of naive CD4+ T cells sorted from blood. This sample's subset: CD45RA+ positively selected. The source is a man aged 25-40 years in good health.

About this clone itself: Other DNA sequences from this sample encode an identical CDR3 as well. This chain uses TRBV28 with TRBJ2-7, with 8 bases lining up with TRBD1. CDR3 length: 13 amino acids. The germline V gene has CDR1 MDHEN and CDR2 SYDVKM. J lost 2 bases, V lost 6 bases, and 3 bases had no gene match. This CDR3 is CASRLQGAYEQYF. DNA for the CDR3: TGTGCCAGCAGGTTACAGGGGGCCTACGAGCAGTACTTC.

CDR3 protein: CASSLMTGSYNEQFF. CDR3 sequence (DNA): TGCGCCAGCAGCTTGATGACGGGCTCCTACAATGAGCAGTTCTTC. The chain links TRBV5-1 to TRBJ2-1, with D uncertain. V lost 1 base and J lost 0, with 8 bases in between. The germline V gene encodes CDR1 SGHRS and CDR2 YFSETQ. The CDR3 consists of 15 residues. Full variable domain (remainder filled in from reference TRBV5-1 and TRBJ2-1): KAGVTQTPRYLIKTRGQQVTLSCSPISGHRSVSWYQQTPGQGLQFLFEYFSETQRNKGNFPGRFSGRQFSNSRSEMNVSTLELGDSALYLCASSLMTGSYNEQFFGPGTRLTVL.

This sequence joins TRBV7-8 and TRBJ2-1; D uncertain. The CDR3 covers 14 residues. Germline-derived CDR1 and CDR2 are SGHVS and FQNEAQ. V shed 4 bases and J shed 4 bases, with 11 bases lying between them. The CDR3 DNA follows: TGTGCCAGCAGCTCCGGTGAAAATTACAATGAGCAGTTCTTC. It translates to CASSSGENYNEQFF.

This clone occurred once. The V and J genes are TRBV19 and TRBJ2-4, with TRBD2 as a possible D gene (6 bases). The CDR3 has 13 amino acids. Trimming took off 3 bases at V and 9 bases at J, with 12 bases between the two ends. Germline V gene data show CDR1 as LNHDA and CDR2 as SQIVND (reference sequence). The chain's CDR3 is CASSMSGLGIQYF. The DNA for the CDR3 is TGTGCCAGTAGTATGTCGGGACTTGGCATTCAGTACTTC.